These T cell receptor beta chains were read from a single sample in a study of blood T cells in healthy people across ages. From the 5' RACE reads, TCRdb called clonotypes with MiXCR, one entry per CDR3 protein. The table lists around 820,000 distinct CDR3 sequences, 20% to 25% of them singletons. These same data were also listed under a study on T cells of mothers and their children.

Sample: blood. Receptor source: a boy under 18 in good health. Each CDR3 is given without its conserved first and last residue. The listing skips clone size in some rows; elsewhere it reads once, few, many or a size class.

NA	few	TRBV4-3	ASSQRPLAVIYNEQF
TRBJ1-5	few	TRBV2	ASSEELDSNQPQH
TRBJ1-2	many	TRBV28	ASSLVPNYGYT
TRBJ2-7	few	TRBV27	ASRDPGRTYEQY
TRBJ1-2	NA	TRBV18	ASSPGTDTIYGYT
TRBJ1-4	NA	TRBV7-2	ASSPDRSDEKLF
TRBJ1-4	NA	TRBV2	ASQGFTNEKLF
TRBJ2-7	NA	TRBV5-5	ASSLDGRILHRAYEQY
TRBJ2-1	NA	TRBV27	ASSLNRRNEQF
TRBJ2-7	many	TRBV13	ASSWGGLGEQY
NA	NA	TRBV7-2	ASSARGLGHEQY
TRBJ2-3	NA	TRBV4-3	ASSQRLAGVADTQY
TRBJ1-2	NA	TRBV9	ASSVGSTANYGYT
TRBJ2-5	NA	TRBV4-1	ASSQFRRETQY
TRBJ2-1	NA	TRBV5-1	ASYLTSGVYNEQF
TRBJ2-7	few	TRBV6-5	ASSRRTTGFEQY
TRBJ1-5	NA	TRBV6-2/TRBV6-3	ASSYEVGGGQGANQPQH
NA	few	TRBV3-1	ASSQATGLEQY
TRBJ2-4	NA	TRBV6-5	ASRRQGRTNIQY
TRBJ1-5	NA	TRBV6-2/TRBV6-3	ASSSYFTQPQH
TRBJ1-2	few	TRBV14	ASSQDPGRYGYT
TRBJ2-1	NA	TRBV20-1	SAFLESPYNEQF